These 30 T cell receptor beta chains came from one sample sequenced in a study of early T cells in non-severe SARS-CoV-2 infection. TCRdb passed the 5' RACE reads through MiXCR, listing each CDR3 protein once. Of tens of thousands of distinct CDR3 sequences in the sample, about a tenth were seen once. The input for sequencing was whole blood, taken at baseline. These receptors came from an adult who was a healthcare worker with PCR-confirmed SARS-CoV-2 infection or an uninfected control (not recorded which).

The CDR3 spells CASSYRGGPTDTQYF. The CDR3 DNA sequence: TGTGCCAGCAGTTACCGTGGGGGGCCCACAGATACGCAGTATTTT. The V and J genes are TRBV6-6 and TRBJ2-3, with D perhaps being TRBD1 or TRBD2 (6 bases each). From germline, CDR1 is MNHNY and CDR2 SVGAGI (reference sequence). The CDR3 is made up of 15 amino acids. Trimming removed 2 bases at V and 2 bases at J, with 11 bases between.

This clonotype was detected a few times. V gene TRBV24-1 combines with J gene TRBJ2-3; 10 positions agree with TRBD2. Germline CDR1 is KGHDR and CDR2 is SFDVKD. This CDR3 has 17 amino acids. V was pared by 3 bases and J by 1 base, with 6 bases of the junction left unmatched. The CDR3 nucleotides are TGTGCCACCAGTGATCCCACGAGCGGGGGGGGCACAGATACGCAGTATTTT. Its translation is CATSDPTSGGGTDTQYF.

This rearrangement joins TRBV19 to TRBJ1-4; D not certain. The CDR3 covers 12 residues. Trimming removed 7 bases from V and 8 bases from J, with 11 bases in between. In germline, CDR1 is LNHDA, CDR2 SQIVND (reference sequence). CDR3 region: CASKNRVEKLFF. The CDR3 DNA follows: TGTGCCAGTAAAAACAGAGTGGAAAAACTGTTTTTT.

In this sample, this clonotype turned up a few times. The chain recombines TRBV13 with TRBJ1-3; no clear D. Germline V gene sequence: CDR1 PRHDT, CDR2 FYEKMQ (reference sequence). Trimming cost V 4 bases and J 4 bases, with 8 bases left between them. This CDR3 has 13 residues. CDR3 region: CASSSARGNTIYF. The DNA for the CDR3 is TGTGCCAGCAGCTCCGCGCGGGGAAACACCATATATTTT.

The chain recombines TRBV27 with TRBJ2-5; 8 positions match TRBD1. The CDR3 loop spans 13 amino acids. Per germline, CDR1 MNHEY and CDR2 SMNVEV (reference sequence). V shed 4 bases, J shed 4 bases, and the junction held 2 bases outside the gene matches. The CDR3 sequence: CASSWTGSETQYF. The CDR3, as DNA: TGTGCCAGCAGTTGGACAGGGTCAGAGACCCAGTACTTC.

This clonotype has a handful of counts. CDR3 loop: CASSVLGRDYGYTF. In DNA, the CDR3 is TGTGCCAGCAGCGTTTTGGGCAGGGACTATGGCTACACCTTC. The chain combines TRBV9 with TRBJ1-2; TRBD1 might be the D (5 bases). This CDR3 is 14 amino acids long. V lost 2 bases to trimming and J lost 3 bases, with 11 bases between them. Germline CDR1 reads SGDLS; CDR2 reads YYNGEE. Looking up the rest from reference TRBV9 and TRBJ1-2 gives the full variable domain: DSGVTQTPKHLITATGQRVTLRCSPRSGDLSVYWYQQSLDQGLQFLIQYYNGEERAKGNILERFSAQQFPDLHSELNLSSLELGDSALYFCASSVLGRDYGYTFGSGTRLTVV.

This clonotype was counted between two and nine times. The chain is built from TRBV4-1 and TRBJ1-2; 10 bases are a match to TRBD1. The CDR3 covers 15 residues. In germline, CDR1 is MGHRA, CDR2 YSYEKL. V lost 6 bases, J lost 3 bases, and 7 bases stayed unmatched. As DNA, the CDR3 is TGCGCCAGCAGTCTCGGACAGGGGGAGTACTATGGCTACACCTTC. This sequence encodes CASSLGQGEYYGYTF.

This clonotype was counted many times. The chain is built from TRBV28 and TRBJ2-7; D not resolved. Germline CDR1 and CDR2: MDHEN and SYDVKM. The V gene lost 4 bases and the J gene lost 4 bases, with 8 bases spanning the gap. This CDR3 has 12 residues. Here the CDR3 DNA reads TGTGCCAGCAGTTCTTTAAGGTACGAGCAGTACTTC. This translates into CASSSLRYEQYF.

In its sample, this clonotype was seen many times. The rearrangement links TRBV29-1 to TRBJ1-2; D unresolved. Trimming stripped 6 bases from V and 6 bases from J, with 8 bases between. The CDR3 sequence is 10 residues long. CDR1 and CDR2 from the germline V gene are SQVTM and ANQGSEA. The CDR3 spells CSVAWDGYTF. CDR3 DNA sequence: TGCAGCGTGGCCTGGGATGGCTACACCTTC.

This clonotype was observed a handful of times. This chain joins TRBV20-1 and TRBJ1-2; D is unclear. This CDR3 has 13 residues. The germline CDR1 and CDR2 sequences are DFQATT and SNEGSKA (reference sequence). V lost 6 bases and J lost 8, with 19 bases in between. The chain's CDR3 is CSAAAAEPEGYTF. For the CDR3, the DNA is TGCAGTGCGGCGGCGGCGGAGCCTGAAGGCTACACCTTC.

This clonotype appeared a few times. The chain employs TRBV19 and TRBJ2-1; 10 bases line up with TRBD2. The V and J ends lost 8 bases and 3 bases, in that order; junction bases with no gene match: 4. CDR3 length: 14 amino acids. CDR1 and CDR2 (germline): LNHDA, SQIVND (reference sequence). In DNA form, the CDR3 reads TGTGCCAGTGGACTAGCGGTAAACTACAATGAGCAGTTCTTC. This codes for CASGLAVNYNEQFF.

In DNA form, the CDR3 reads TGTGCCAGCAGTTTGGGACAAGAAGCTTTCTTT. Amino acid sequence: CASSLGQEAFF. This sequence joins TRBV12-3 or TRBV12-4 and TRBJ1-1; TRBD1 might be the D (6 bases). V lost 3 bases to trimming and J lost 8 bases, with 7 bases between them. There are 11 residues in the CDR3.

This sequence joins TRBV4-1 and TRBJ1-5; D is perhaps TRBD1 (6 bases). V was cut by 3 bases and J by 9 bases, with 15 bases left in between. The germline gives CDR1 MGHRA, CDR2 YSYEKL. The CDR3 runs to 14 residues. The CDR3 region has the DNA TGCGCCAGCAGCCATGAAGGGGGGGAGGCGCCCCAGCATTTT. Residues: CASSHEGGEAPQHF.

This clonotype was picked up a small number of times. V gene TRBV25-1 combines with J gene TRBJ2-1, with a tentative D call TRBD2 (7 bases). This CDR3 is built from 14 residues. The V gene's germline CDR1 is MGHDK and CDR2 SYGVNS. The V end was cut by 6 bases, the J end by 9 bases, with 18 bases between. CDR3 sequence: CASRQGGSEGEQFF. The DNA of the CDR3 is TGTGCCAGCAGACAGGGAGGGTCCGAGGGTGAGCAGTTCTTC.

This clonotype was observed a few times. The rearrangement joins TRBV7-6 to TRBJ2-7; 11 positions match TRBD2. This CDR3 contains 16 residues. Trimming took 4 bases from V and 6 from J; bases not matched to a gene: 11. Germline V lookup: CDR1 SGHVS, CDR2 FNYEAQ. CDR3 amino acids: CASSSYHSGRAFEQYF. Written as DNA, the CDR3 is TGTGCCAGCAGCTCATACCATAGCGGGAGGGCCTTCGAGCAGTACTTC.

V gene TRBV2 combines with J gene TRBJ2-7, with TRBD2 as a possible D gene (6 bases). The CDR3 length is 13 residues. Trimming removed 8 bases from V and 5 bases from J, with 16 bases in between. Germline V lookup: CDR1 SNHLY, CDR2 FYNNEI. Here the CDR3 reads CASSRDFSHEQYF. In DNA, the CDR3 is TGTGCCAGCTCCAGGGACTTCAGTCACGAGCAGTACTTC.

CDR3 loop: CASSYPPTRVGQPQHF. The CDR3 nucleotides read TGTGCCAGCAGTTACCCCCCCACGAGGGTAGGGCAGCCCCAGCATTTT. The gene calls are TRBV6-6 and TRBJ1-5; D unresolved. The CDR3 has 16 residues. The V gene's germline CDR1 is MNHNY and CDR2 SVGAGI (reference sequence). V was shortened by 2 bases and J by 7 bases, with 18 bases between the two germline ends.

V is TRBV11-2 and J is TRBJ2-3; D ambiguous. The V and J ends lost 6 bases and 4 bases respectively, with 5 bases between them. The CDR3 consists of 11 residues. Germline V CDR1 and CDR2: SGHAT, FQNNGV. CDR3 nucleotide sequence: TGTGCCAGCAGTTCGGCAGATACGCAGTATTTT. Amino acids: CASSSADTQYF.

This clonotype has at least ten counts. The rearrangement uses TRBV4-1 and TRBJ2-5, with 14 bases aligning to TRBD2. This CDR3 is 17 amino acids long. V shed 0 bases, J shed 3 bases, and the junction held 3 bases outside the gene matches. Per germline, CDR1 MGHRA and CDR2 YSYEKL. This CDR3 reads CASSQETGLAGEETQYF. CDR3 nucleotides: TGCGCCAGCAGCCAAGAAACGGGACTAGCGGGAGAAGAGACCCAGTACTTC.

This clonotype has more than one count but fewer than ten. The chain combines TRBV7-9 with TRBJ2-1; TRBD1 might be the D (6 bases). Germline CDR1 SEHNR, CDR2 FQNEAQ (reference sequence). With 3 bases removed from V and 6 bases from J, the gap between germline ends came to 9 bases. The CDR3 has 13 residues. The CDR3 DNA reads TGTGCCAGCAGCTTCCAGGACAGCAATGAGCAGTTCTTC. Translation: CASSFQDSNEQFF. Full variable domain (missing parts from reference TRBV7-9 and TRBJ2-1): DTGVSQNPRHKITKRGQNVTFRCDPISEHNRLYWYRQTLGQGPEFLTYFQNEAQLEKSRLLSDRFSAERPKGSFSTLEIQRTEQGDSAMYLCASSFQDSNEQFFGPGTRLTVL.

This clonotype was counted only a few times. J is TRBJ1-2 and V is TRBV7-9; D is ambiguous. Looked up from germline, CDR1 is SEHNR and CDR2 is FQNEAQ (reference sequence). Trimming took 2 bases from V and 5 from J, leaving 6 bases between them. The CDR3 covers 12 residues. The CDR3 nucleotides read TGTGCCAGCAGCTTACGACTTTATGGCTACACCTTC. Translation: CASSLRLYGYTF.

V gene TRBV9 combines with J gene TRBJ2-1; 7 bases match TRBD1. V gave up 3 bases and J gave up 1 base; unmatched junction bases: 10. This CDR3 comprises 17 residues. The germline V gene has CDR1 SGDLS and CDR2 YYNGEE. CDR3 protein: CASSAYGTARSYNEQFF. CDR3 nucleotide sequence: TGTGCCAGCAGCGCTTACGGGACAGCCAGATCCTACAATGAGCAGTTCTTC.

This clonotype was counted ten times or more. At one end the junction does not follow the germline gene, possibly because of a read error. This chain connects TRBV9 to TRBJ2-1; TRBD1 aligns across 11 bases. CDR3 length: 16 residues. Germline assignment: CDR1 SGDLS and CDR2 YYNGEE. The CDR3 region has the DNA TGCGCCAGCAGCACCCCCGGGACAGGGGGTCACAATGAGCAGTTCTTC. This encodes CASSTPGTGGHNEQFF.

In its sample, this clonotype was seen a few times. This chain connects TRBV6-5 to TRBJ1-2; tentative D call: TRBD1 (6 bases). The germline V gene has CDR1 MNHEY and CDR2 SVGAGI. This CDR3 has 13 residues. The V gene lost 5 bases and the J gene lost 0 bases, with 7 bases spanning the gap. The CDR3 here is CASSAGANYGYTF. Written as DNA, the CDR3 is TGTGCCAGCAGTGCAGGGGCTAACTATGGCTACACCTTC.

V and J are TRBV20-1 and TRBJ2-5, with 11 bases lining up with TRBD2. The CDR3 loop spans 16 amino acids. The V gene's germline CDR1 is DFQATT and CDR2 SNEGSKA (reference sequence). V lost 6 bases and J lost 0; bases outside the gene matches: 9. The CDR3 nucleotides are TGCAGTGCGACTAGCGGGGACACACGGGACCAAGAGACCCAGTACTTC. It is translated as CSATSGDTRDQETQYF.

The J gene is TRBJ1-1, the V gene TRBV7-3; D is uncertain. The germline V gene has CDR1 SGHTA and CDR2 FQGTGA. CDR3 size: 12 residues. The V end lost 2 bases, the J end lost 5 bases, and 6 bases lay between the germline ends. The CDR3 DNA reads as TGTGCCAGCAGCTTACTGGGGACTGAAGCTTTCTTT. Translated, it gives CASSLLGTEAFF.

This clonotype was picked up a small number of times. J is TRBJ2-5 and V is TRBV6-6; no clear D gene. Trimming removed 6 bases at V and 1 base at J, with 12 bases between. Per the germline V gene, CDR1 is MNHNY and CDR2 is SVGAGI (reference sequence). This CDR3 has 14 residues. CDR3 DNA sequence: TGTGCCAGCAGGCCCGGACGGATCCAAGAGACCCAGTACTTC. Translation: CASRPGRIQETQYF.

This clonotype came up a few times. The genes are TRBV7-7 and TRBJ2-1; D might be TRBD1 or TRBD2, each matching 6 bases. Trimming removed 1 base from V and 7 bases from J, with 17 bases in between. Germline V gives CDR1 SSHAT, CDR2 FNYEAQ (reference sequence). This CDR3 has 16 residues. The CDR3 spells CASSLGWGAAQNEQFF. The CDR3 coding sequence is TGTGCCAGCAGCTTAGGGTGGGGGGCCGCGCAGAATGAGCAGTTCTTC.

Notes on this clonotype: Since a much larger clone is just one base distant, this may be a read error. The rearrangement joins TRBV11-3 to TRBJ1-6, with D possibly TRBD1 on 5 matching bases. Germline-derived CDR1 and CDR2 are SGHNT and YENEEA. V was pared by 3 bases and J by 10 bases, with 16 bases between. CDR3 length: 15 amino acids. The CDR3 nucleotides read TGTGCCAGCAGCTTTGCCCGGGACGGGGACTCACCCCTCCACTTT. Translated, it gives CASSFARDGDSPLHF.

This clonotype occurred many times. This chain uses TRBV6-6 with TRBJ1-2; D may be TRBD1 (5 bases). The CDR3 runs 19 residues. V lost 3 bases and J 4 bases, leaving 27 bases between the germline ends. Per germline, CDR1 MNHNY and CDR2 SVGAGI (reference sequence). This chain's CDR3 is CASSYGFNTPGPKAYGYTF. The CDR3 nucleotides read TGTGCCAGCAGTTATGGATTTAATACTCCGGGACCGAAAGCCTATGGCTACACCTTC.